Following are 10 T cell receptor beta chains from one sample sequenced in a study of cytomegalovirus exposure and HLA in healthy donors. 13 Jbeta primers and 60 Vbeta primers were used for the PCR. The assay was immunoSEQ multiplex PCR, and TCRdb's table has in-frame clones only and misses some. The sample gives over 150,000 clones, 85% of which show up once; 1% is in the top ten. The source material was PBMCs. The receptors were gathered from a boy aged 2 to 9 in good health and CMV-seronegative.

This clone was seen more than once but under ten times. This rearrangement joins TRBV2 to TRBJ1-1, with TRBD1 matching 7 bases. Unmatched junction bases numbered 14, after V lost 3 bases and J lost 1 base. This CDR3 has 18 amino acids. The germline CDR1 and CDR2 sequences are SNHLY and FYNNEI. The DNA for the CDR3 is TGTGCCAGCAGTGACGTGCGACAGGGATCGGCCGGGAACACTGAAGCTTTCTTT. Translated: CASSDVRQGSAGNTEAFF.

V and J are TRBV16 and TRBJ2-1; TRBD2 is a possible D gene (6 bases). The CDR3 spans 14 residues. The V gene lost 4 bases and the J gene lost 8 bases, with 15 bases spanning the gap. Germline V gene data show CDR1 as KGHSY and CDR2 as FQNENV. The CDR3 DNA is TGTGCCAGCAGCCCCCACGGAGGAGGGGATGAGCAGTTCTTC. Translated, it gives CASSPHGGGDEQFF.

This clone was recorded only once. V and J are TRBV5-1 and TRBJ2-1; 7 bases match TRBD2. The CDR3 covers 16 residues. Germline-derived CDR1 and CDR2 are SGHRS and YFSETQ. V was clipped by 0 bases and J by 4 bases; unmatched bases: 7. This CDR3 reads CASSLEGLTGYNEQFF. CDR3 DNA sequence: TGCGCCAGCAGCTTGGAGGGACTAACGGGGTACAATGAGCAGTTCTTC.

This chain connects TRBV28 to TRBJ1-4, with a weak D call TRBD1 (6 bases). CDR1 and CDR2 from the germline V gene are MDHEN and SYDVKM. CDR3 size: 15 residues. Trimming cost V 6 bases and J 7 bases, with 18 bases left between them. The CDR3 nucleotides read TGTGCCAGCAGCGAGGACAGCCCTGGGGGTGAAAAACTGTTTTTT. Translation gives CASSEDSPGGEKLFF.

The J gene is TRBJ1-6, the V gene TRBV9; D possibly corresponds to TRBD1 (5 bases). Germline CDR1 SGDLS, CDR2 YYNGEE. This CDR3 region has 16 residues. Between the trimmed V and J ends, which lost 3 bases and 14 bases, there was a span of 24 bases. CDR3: CASSAPEGLTVSALHF. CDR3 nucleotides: TGTGCCAGCAGCGCCCCGGAGGGGCTCACTGTTTCGGCCCTCCACTTT. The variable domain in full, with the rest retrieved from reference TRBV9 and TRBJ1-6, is DSGVTQTPKHLITATGQRVTLRCSPRSGDLSVYWYQQSLDQGLQFLIQYYNGEERAKGNILERFSAQQFPDLHSELNLSSLELGDSALYFCASSAPEGLTVSALHFGNGTRLTVT.

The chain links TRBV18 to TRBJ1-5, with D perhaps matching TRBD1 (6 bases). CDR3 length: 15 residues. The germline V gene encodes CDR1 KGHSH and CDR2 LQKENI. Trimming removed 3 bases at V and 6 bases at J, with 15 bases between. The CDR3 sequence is CASSPGGQGFQPQHF. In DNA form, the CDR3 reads TGTGCCAGCTCACCCGGTGGGCAGGGGTTTCAGCCCCAGCATTTT.

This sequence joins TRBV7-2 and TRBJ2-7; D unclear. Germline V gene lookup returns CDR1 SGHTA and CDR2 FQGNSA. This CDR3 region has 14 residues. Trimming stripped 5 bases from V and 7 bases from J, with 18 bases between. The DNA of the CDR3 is TGTGCCAGCAGCCCTTCCGCCCAGCTTAAGGAGCAGTACGTC. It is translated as CASSPSAQLKEQYV.

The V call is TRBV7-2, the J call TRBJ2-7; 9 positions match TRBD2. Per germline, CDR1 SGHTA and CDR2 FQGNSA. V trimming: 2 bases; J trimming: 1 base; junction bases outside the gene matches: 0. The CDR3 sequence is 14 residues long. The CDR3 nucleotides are TGTGCCAGCAGCTTACTAGCGGGGTCCTACGAGCAGTACTTC. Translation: CASSLLAGSYEQYF.

The CDR3 here is CASSETEIDYQFF. In DNA form, the CDR3 reads TGTGCCAGCAGTGAAACAGAGATTGACTACCAGTTCTTC. This chain links TRBV6-4 with TRBJ2-1, with D maybe TRBD2 (5 bases). Trimming took off 3 bases at V and 13 bases at J, with 16 bases between the two ends. The CDR3 runs to 13 residues. The V gene's germline CDR1 is MRHNA and CDR2 SNTAGT.

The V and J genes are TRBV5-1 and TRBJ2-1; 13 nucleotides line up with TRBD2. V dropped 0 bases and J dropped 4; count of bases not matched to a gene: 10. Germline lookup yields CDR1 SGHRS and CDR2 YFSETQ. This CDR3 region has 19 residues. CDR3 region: CASSLGVIRTSGSYNEQFF. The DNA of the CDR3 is TGCGCCAGCAGCTTGGGGGTGATTCGGACTAGCGGGAGTTACAATGAGCAGTTCTTC.